This TCR beta chain was documented in a study of T-cell reconstitution after alpha-beta-depleted transplantation in children. Study-level results: By about two months after transplant, alpha-beta T cells reportedly arose from several hundred graft clones that had expanded.

This clonotype appeared a few times. The antigen is not known. Unique molecular identifiers tagged the TCRbeta library. TCRdb analysed the PCR reads with MiXCR anew, one entry per CDR3 protein. Found here are 450,000 to 600,000 distinct CDR3 sequences, about 11% of them singletons; the top ten hold around 2%. This CDR3 spans 15 amino acids. The clonotype was recovered from a child aged 2-15 years with inherited bone marrow failure, due to receive a stem cell transplant. The chain links TRBV12-2 to TRBJ2-7; the table calls TRBD1, which could not be checked here. TRBV12-2 corresponds to a pseudogene. The source was PBMCs, collected before TCRalphabeta/CD19-depleted stem cell transplant. This CDR3 is CASRLDGTGIYEQYF. DNA for the CDR3: TGTGCAAGTCGCTTAGACGGGACAGGGATCTACGAGCAGTACTTC.